This TCR beta chain was recovered during a study of cytomegalovirus exposure and HLA in healthy donors (dated by TCRdb to 2016 to 2017). In terms of the full investigation: According to an earlier analysis of 450 to 650 of the donors, some 180 million T cells yielded 90 million to 140 million unique TCR beta sequences and approximately 300 Gb of sequence data. An early release covering 550 to 700 HLA-typed donors comprised about 290 gigabases of sequencing data and about 90 million unique TCR sequences. The genetic ancestry cluster associated with self-reported Caucasian donors included about 81% of the 300 to 450 genotyped donors. The aim of the study was to test whether cataloging public T cell receptors could identify signatures of past pathogen exposure. Using immunosequencing, the study profiled T cell repertoires from 666 subjects and related those repertoires to cytomegalovirus serostatus. Besides the first cohort of approximately 710 subjects, a separate validation cohort made up of 95 to 150 different subjects was used. To predict cytomegalovirus infection status, the study brought together high-throughput TCR immunosequencing, statistical association of individual TCRs with disease status, and machine learning. To study patterns of TCR occurrence, a later analysis re-analyzed previously published TCR beta repertoires from 700 or so donors and added high-resolution HLA genotyping. The later analysis used no new phenotypic data to find candidate immune exposures, relying instead on TCR beta sequences and their occurrence across donors. To decide whether each TCR beta V gene segment behaved as functional or pseudogenic, an earlier analysis of approximately 600 of the donors relied on high-throughput TCR beta sequencing. Alongside the repertoire data, information on donor age, sex, ethnicity and CMV serostatus was compiled. In a later genetic analysis, genome-wide SNP genotypes for about three fifths of the roughly 670 donors were used, and that subset was treated as a discovery cohort. Every repertoire in the discovery cohort had been generated on one and the same sequencing platform. HLA typing covered class I and class II loci at four-digit resolution. The number of typed donors differed by locus: about 629-640 for A, B, C, DRB1 and DQB1; some 540 for DQA1; approximately 600 for DPA1; and 450 to 480 for DPB1. Four or five DR-DQ haplotypes were handled as single units for association and clustering, since linkage in the cohort was strong. On average, roughly 250,000 unique TCR beta nucleotide sequences were sequenced per donor among a few hundred genotyped donors of the cohort, with roughly a sixth of those sequences being non-productive. Broader findings and caveats from the paper: The 87-base-pair reads could not distinguish some IMGT-functional V segments, including TRBV6-2 and TRBV6-3, so those segments were excluded. V-gene and J-gene trimming of TCR beta chains was associated with a missense DCLRE1C variant in a later genetic analysis, and the association was replicated in an independent cohort. According to a later genetic analysis, donors in an Asian-associated ancestry cluster had fewer N-insertions in productive TCRs than the roughly 670-donor mean. The authors suggested that the approach could potentially be extended to other disease states and immunological phenotypes. Immune exposure information for the cohort was limited to CMV serostatus. In vitro tests confirmed that three of the cytomegalovirus-associated TCR beta chains recognize cytomegalovirus antigens. A later analysis found that most CMV-associated TCR beta chains appeared HLA-restricted, with HLA associations seemingly driven largely by CMV exposure. According to a later analysis, TCR association rates differed among HLA loci, with DRB1 alleles showing the most associated TCRs and HLA-C alleles showing the fewest. Linkage disequilibrium might explain the correlated functional status among segregating V segments, but an unknown experimental factor could not be excluded. An earlier analysis of approximately 570 of the donors showed that most TCR beta V segments appeared in productive rearrangements either about 90% or about 30% of the time, which broadly matched IMGT annotations. A group of highly shared sequence variants was considered likely to be a technical artifact of the sequencing pipeline. Specific HLA alleles were associated with some 15,000 TCR beta sequences at a false discovery rate of 0.05 in a later analysis. Only TCR beta chains were sequenced in this cohort, and the absence of alpha or paired-chain data limited detectable features. While some public TCRs were present in many individuals, most TCR sequences turned up only very rarely across donors. In a later analysis, several top co-occurrence clusters were reported to appear linked to parvovirus B19, influenza, CMV and Epstein-Barr virus. In the study, 150 to 200 TCR beta chains were listed as associated with cytomegalovirus. When HLA alleles, especially DR and DQ, strongly co-occurred, attributing TCR associations to individual alleles was difficult. The presence/absence analyses assumed that sequencing depth was roughly uniform across donors, and that assumption may not be true. The classifier was reported to diagnose cytomegalovirus status with high specificity and sensitivity in both the original and validation cohorts. Because HLA typing was missing for some donors at each locus, association tests included only the typed subset. Because counts were too low, 15 or so rarely observed V segments, including chromosome 9 orphons, were excluded from the earlier analysis of around 590 of the donors. Compared with equally common non-associated chains, HLA-associated TCR beta chains in a later analysis were more clonally expanded and had lower generation probabilities. A further reported finding was that TCR beta sequences accurately predicted the HLA-A and HLA-B alleles for most subjects in the first cohort.

In total, around 600 healthy bone marrow donors made up the cohort. At the time of sampling, all cohort members were nominally healthy, though unrecorded immune exposures were likely present. The donor was CMV seropositive and was included in the group of some 290 seropositive cohort members. Every donor gave a peripheral blood sample, and the peripheral blood mononuclear cells from that sample were used for TCR beta sequencing. The Qiagen DNeasy Blood Extraction Kit was used to extract genomic DNA from the blood cell samples. The germline V gene supplies CDR1 LGHNA and CDR2 YNFKEQ. From its cysteine to its phenylalanine, the CDR3 spans 17 amino acids. Here the CDR3 DNA is all that survives: 51 bases in frame from base 1. From V the trimming removes 3 bases and from J it removes 3 bases, while the gene matches leave 7 bases of the junction unaccounted for. Of note for this clone: It lacks a known antigen. The sample holds no much larger clone one base away, and base qualities are not on file.

Receptor amplification or capture employed the immunoSEQ multiplex PCR assay. For the multiplex PCR, a mixture combining 60 forward primers for TCR Vbeta segments and 13 reverse primers for TCR Jbeta segments was used. The CDR3 region of rearranged TCR beta genes was amplified from genomic DNA with a multiplex PCR assay. On the Illumina HiSeq System, the amplified TCR beta libraries were sequenced as 87-base-pair reads. As for the original processing: A later analysis counted tens of millions of unique TCR beta chains across the 640 or so repertoires, and about 10 million of these chains were shared by at least two donors. A nearest-neighbor algorithm error-corrected the raw reads and collapsed the reads into unique sequences, merging closely related sequences to remove PCR and sequencing errors. Alignment of CDR3 sequences to IMGT reference sequences was used to assign V, D and J gene segments. For a sequence to be retained, a match of at least six nucleotides was required to both a V gene segment and a J gene segment. Rearrangements were classified as productive when the CDR3 lacked stop codons and remained in frame with V and J, and all other rearrangements were classified as non-productive. CDR3 was defined according to IMGT convention as the region running from the second conserved V-encoded cysteine to the conserved J-encoded phenylalanine. The earlier analysis of some 540 of the donors excluded any sequence lacking an unambiguous match to a single V gene segment. An earlier analysis of 587 of the donors called V segments functional above 56.7% productive rearrangements and segregating when the between-donor standard deviation exceeded 5%. A statistical classification framework was built for diagnosing cytomegalovirus status from the catalog of TCR beta chain sequences. In a later analysis, TCR nucleotide sequences were compared against IMGT/GENE-DB human TR gene sequences so that V and J genes could be assigned. The TCRdist pipeline was used in a later analysis to assign CDR3 sequences and most-parsimonious VDJ recombination scenarios. A later analysis defined each TCR beta chain by its CDR3 amino acid sequence plus V-gene family, and excluded reads lacking a unique V-gene family. As a way to deal with suspected cross-contamination and a sequencing artifact, a later analysis dropped roughly 600 nucleotide sequences that were highly shared and had low generation probability. For each public chain, a later analysis derived a clonal expansion index from normalized ranks of inferred template counts within each repertoire. In a later analysis, generation probabilities were computed with a VDJ recombination model fitted to out-of-frame rearrangements, and the resulting probabilities were checked against IGoR. In a later analysis, TCR-TCR, TCR-HLA and TCR-CMV co-occurrence was scored with hypergeometric tests, and a repertoire-size bias correction was applied to TCR pairs. A later analysis estimated false discovery rates by permuting HLA or CMV assignments 20 times. In a later analysis, co-occurring TCRs were grouped using DBSCAN, and TCRdist sequence similarity was added for clustering within HLA-allele-positive subsets. Repertoires with fewer than 30,000 or more than 120,000 public chains, plus five repertoires with anomalous nucleotide sharing, were excluded from co-occurrence clustering. Imported from immuneACCESS, the table was reduced by TCRdb to in-frame sequences with V and J called. These copies leave out some clones; in studies compared against another copy, an unresolved V gene accounts for under half, and the cause of the remainder is not known. That table furnishes V, J and clone size, whereas the DNA furnished D and trimming. Here the sample has 60,000 to 75,000 clones; around 70% occur a single time. The top ten constitute about a fifth of the sample.

The chain links TRBV4-2 with TRBJ2-2, and 10 junction bases match TRBD2. The source material was PBMCs. The sequence came from a woman aged 30 to 39 in good health and CMV-seropositive. The CDR3 region: CASSHPTSGTYTGELFF. The DNA is as follows: TGTGCCAGCAGCCATCCTACTAGCGGGACCTACACCGGGGAGCTGTTTTTT.